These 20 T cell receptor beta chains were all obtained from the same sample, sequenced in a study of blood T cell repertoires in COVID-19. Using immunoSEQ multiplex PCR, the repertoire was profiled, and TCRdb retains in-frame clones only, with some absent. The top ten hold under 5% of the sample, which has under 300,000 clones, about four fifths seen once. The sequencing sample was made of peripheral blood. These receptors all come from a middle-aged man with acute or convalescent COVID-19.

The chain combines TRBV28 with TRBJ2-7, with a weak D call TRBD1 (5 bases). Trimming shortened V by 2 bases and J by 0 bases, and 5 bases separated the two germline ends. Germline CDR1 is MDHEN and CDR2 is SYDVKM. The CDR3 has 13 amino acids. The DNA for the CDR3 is TGTGCCAGCAGTTTAGACAGCTCCTACGAGCAGTACTTC. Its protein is CASSLDSSYEQYF.

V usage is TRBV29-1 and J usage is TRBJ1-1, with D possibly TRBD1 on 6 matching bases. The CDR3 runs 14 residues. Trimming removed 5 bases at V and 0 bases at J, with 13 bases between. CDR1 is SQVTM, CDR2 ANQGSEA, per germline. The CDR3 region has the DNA TGCAGCGTTTTTCAGGGGTGGATGAACACTGAAGCTTTCTTT. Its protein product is CSVFQGWMNTEAFF.

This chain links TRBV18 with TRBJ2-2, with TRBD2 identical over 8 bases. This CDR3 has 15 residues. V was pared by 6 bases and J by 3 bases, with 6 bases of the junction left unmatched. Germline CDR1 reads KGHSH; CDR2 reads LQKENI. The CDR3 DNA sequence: TGTGCCAGCTCTCCGGGACTAGTAGACACCGGGGAGCTGTTTTTT. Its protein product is CASSPGLVDTGELFF.

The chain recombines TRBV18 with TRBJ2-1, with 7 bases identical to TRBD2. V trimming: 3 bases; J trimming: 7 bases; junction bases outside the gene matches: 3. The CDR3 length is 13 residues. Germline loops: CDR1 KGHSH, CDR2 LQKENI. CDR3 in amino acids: CASSPGRENEQFF. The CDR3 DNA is TGTGCCAGCTCACCGGGGCGGGAGAATGAGCAGTTCTTC. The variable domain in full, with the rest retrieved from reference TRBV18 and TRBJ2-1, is NAGVMQNPRHLVRRRGQEARLRCSPMKGHSHVYWYRQLPEEGLKFMVYLQKENIIDESGMPKERFSAEFPKEGPSILRIQQVVRGDSAAYFCASSPGRENEQFFGPGTRLTVL.

CDR3 amino acids: CASSELGGNNNSPLHF. CDR3 coding DNA: TGTGCCAGCAGTGAACTTGGAGGGAATAATAATTCACCCCTCCACTTT. This chain uses TRBV6-1 with TRBJ1-6; D is undetermined. The CDR3 totals 16 residues. Germline CDR1 and CDR2: MNHNS and SASEGT. Trimming took 2 bases from V and 5 from J, leaving 13 bases between them.

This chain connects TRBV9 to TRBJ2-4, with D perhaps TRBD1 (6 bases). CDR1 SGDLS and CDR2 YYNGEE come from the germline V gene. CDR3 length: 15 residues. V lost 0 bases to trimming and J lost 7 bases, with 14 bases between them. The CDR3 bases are TGTGCCAGCAGCGTAGCTACAGGGCAAGGGAACATTCAGTACTTC. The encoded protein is CASSVATGQGNIQYF. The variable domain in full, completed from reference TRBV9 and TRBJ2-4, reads DSGVTQTPKHLITATGQRVTLRCSPRSGDLSVYWYQQSLDQGLQFLIQYYNGEERAKGNILERFSAQQFPDLHSELNLSSLELGDSALYFCASSVATGQGNIQYFGAGTRLSVL.

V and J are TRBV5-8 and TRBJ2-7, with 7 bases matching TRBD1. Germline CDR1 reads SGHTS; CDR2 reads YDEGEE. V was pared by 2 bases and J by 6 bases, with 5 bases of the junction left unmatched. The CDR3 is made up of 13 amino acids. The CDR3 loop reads CASSLRDRGEQYF. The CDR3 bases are TGTGCCAGCAGCTTACGGGACAGAGGCGAGCAGTACTTC. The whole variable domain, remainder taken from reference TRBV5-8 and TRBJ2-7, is EAGVTQSPTHLIKTRGQQATLRCSPISGHTSVYWYQQALGLGLQFLLWYDEGEERNRGNFPPRFSGRQFPNYSSELNVNALELEDSALYLCASSLRDRGEQYFGPGTRLTVT.

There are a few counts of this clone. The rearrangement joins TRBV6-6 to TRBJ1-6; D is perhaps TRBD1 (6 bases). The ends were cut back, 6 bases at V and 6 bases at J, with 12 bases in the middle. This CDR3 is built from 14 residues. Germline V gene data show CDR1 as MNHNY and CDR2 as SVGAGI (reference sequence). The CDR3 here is CASRPTGLNSPLHF. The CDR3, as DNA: TGTGCCAGCAGGCCTACAGGGCTTAATTCACCCCTCCACTTT.

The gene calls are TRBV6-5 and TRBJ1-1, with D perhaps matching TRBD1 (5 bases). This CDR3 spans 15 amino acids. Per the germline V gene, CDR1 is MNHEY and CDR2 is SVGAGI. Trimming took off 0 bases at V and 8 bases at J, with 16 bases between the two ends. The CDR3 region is CASSYSIQGGVEAFF. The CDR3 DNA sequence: TGTGCCAGCAGTTACTCGATCCAGGGTGGAGTGGAAGCTTTCTTT.

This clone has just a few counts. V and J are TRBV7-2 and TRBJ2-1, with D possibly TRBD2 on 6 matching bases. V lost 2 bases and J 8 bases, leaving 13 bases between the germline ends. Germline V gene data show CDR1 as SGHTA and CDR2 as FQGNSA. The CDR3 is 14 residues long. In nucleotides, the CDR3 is TGTGCCAGCAGCTTAAAACTAGCAGGCGATGAGCAGTTCTTC. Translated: CASSLKLAGDEQFF.

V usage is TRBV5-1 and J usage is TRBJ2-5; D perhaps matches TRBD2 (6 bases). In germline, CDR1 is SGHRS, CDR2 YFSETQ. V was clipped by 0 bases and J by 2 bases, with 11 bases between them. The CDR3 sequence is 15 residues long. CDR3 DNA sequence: TGCGCCAGCAGCTTGGCAACGACTAGGCAAGAGACCCAGTACTTC. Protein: CASSLATTRQETQYF.

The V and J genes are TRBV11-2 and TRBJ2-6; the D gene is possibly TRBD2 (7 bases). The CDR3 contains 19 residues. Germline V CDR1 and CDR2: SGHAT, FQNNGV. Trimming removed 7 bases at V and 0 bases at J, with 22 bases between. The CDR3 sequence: CASIPDGGGQDSGANVLTF. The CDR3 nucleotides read TGTGCCAGCATCCCCGATGGCGGGGGCCAAGACTCTGGGGCCAACGTCCTGACTTTC.

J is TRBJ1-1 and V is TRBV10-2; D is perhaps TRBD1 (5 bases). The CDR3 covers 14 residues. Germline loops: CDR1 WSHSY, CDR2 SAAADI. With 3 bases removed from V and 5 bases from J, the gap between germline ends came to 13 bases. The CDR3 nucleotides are TGCGCCAGCAGTGAACAGGTTGAGGTTACTGAAGCTTTCTTT. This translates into CASSEQVEVTEAFF.

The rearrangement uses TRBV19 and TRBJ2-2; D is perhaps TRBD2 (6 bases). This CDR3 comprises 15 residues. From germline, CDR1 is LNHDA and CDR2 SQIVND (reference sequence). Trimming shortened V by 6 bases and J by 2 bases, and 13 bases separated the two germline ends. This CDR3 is CASRPGTFNTGELFF. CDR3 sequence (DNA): TGTGCCAGTAGGCCCGGGACTTTTAACACCGGGGAGCTGTTTTTT.

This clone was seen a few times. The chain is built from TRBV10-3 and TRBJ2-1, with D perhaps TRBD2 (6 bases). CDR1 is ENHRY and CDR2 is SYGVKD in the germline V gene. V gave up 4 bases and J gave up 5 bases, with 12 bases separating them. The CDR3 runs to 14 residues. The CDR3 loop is CAISGGGADNEQFF. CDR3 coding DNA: TGTGCCATCAGTGGCGGAGGGGCTGACAATGAGCAGTTCTTC.

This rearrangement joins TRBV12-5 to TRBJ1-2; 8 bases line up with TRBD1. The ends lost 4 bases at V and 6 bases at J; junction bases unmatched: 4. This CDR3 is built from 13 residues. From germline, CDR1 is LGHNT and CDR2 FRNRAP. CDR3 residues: CASGSKGQDGYTF. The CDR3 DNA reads TGTGCTAGTGGTTCGAAGGGACAGGATGGCTACACCTTC.

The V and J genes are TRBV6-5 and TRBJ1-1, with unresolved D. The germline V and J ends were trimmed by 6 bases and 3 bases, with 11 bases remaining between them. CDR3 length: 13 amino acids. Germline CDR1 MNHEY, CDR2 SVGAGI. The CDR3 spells CASRKIYDTEAFF. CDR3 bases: TGTGCCAGCAGGAAGATCTACGACACTGAAGCTTTCTTT.

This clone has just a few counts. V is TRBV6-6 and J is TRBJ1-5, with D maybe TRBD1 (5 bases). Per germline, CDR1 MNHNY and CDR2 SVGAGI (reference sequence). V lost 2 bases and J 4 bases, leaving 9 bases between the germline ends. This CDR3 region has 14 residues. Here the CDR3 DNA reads TGTGCCAGCAGTTACGGGGGGTCTAATCAGCCCCAGCATTTT. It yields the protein CASSYGGSNQPQHF.

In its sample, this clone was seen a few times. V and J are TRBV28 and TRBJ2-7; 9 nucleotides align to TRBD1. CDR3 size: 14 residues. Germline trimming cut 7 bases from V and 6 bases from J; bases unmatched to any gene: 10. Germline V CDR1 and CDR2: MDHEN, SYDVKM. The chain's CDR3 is CASNTDRGRREQYF. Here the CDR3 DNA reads TGTGCCAGCAACACGGACAGGGGTCGGCGCGAGCAGTACTTC.

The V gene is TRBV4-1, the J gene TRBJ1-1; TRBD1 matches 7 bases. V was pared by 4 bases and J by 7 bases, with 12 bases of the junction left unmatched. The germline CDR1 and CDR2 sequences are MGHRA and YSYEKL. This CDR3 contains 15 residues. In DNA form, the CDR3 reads TGCGCCAGCAGCCCTCCCCGGACAGGCCGGATTGAAGCTTTCTTT. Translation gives CASSPPRTGRIEAFF.